This T cell receptor beta chain was obtained from a study of metastatic and nonmetastatic thyroid tumors. Study-wide background: Where malignant and benign thyroid patients were concerned, repertoires were compared across blood and tumor or nodule tissue. Notes on the study in general: Across blood and tumor, TCR beta diversity in malignant thyroid tumors was reportedly significantly higher than in benign nodules.

In the study's own analysis: Clinicopathological groups supplied CDR3 differences that were used to build a distant-metastasis classifier for papillary thyroid cancer. Through MiXCR, TCRdb re-clonotyped the PCR reads. These V and J calls derive from TCRdb rather than the authors' analysis. The sample lists 26,000 or so clones, approximately 15% seen once, with under 7.5% in the top ten. The CDR3 extends over 13 amino acids. V shed 6 bases and J shed 7 bases, with 15 bases lying between them. Germline lookup yields CDR1 MDHEN and CDR2 SYDVKM. In its sample, this clone ranks as medium-sized. Its matching antigen is unknown. Nobody among the patients had been given any treatment before thyroid surgery.

This chain joins TRBV28 and TRBJ1-2; D call uncertain. Sample: blood. The origin of this receptor is a male donor with papillary thyroid cancer or a benign thyroid nodule (not recorded which). Some clones in this sample may be carry-over from other donors' samples. The CDR3 DNA reads as TGTGCCAGCAGAACGCATGGGGAGGTTGGCTACACCTTC. It yields the protein CASRTHGEVGYTF.